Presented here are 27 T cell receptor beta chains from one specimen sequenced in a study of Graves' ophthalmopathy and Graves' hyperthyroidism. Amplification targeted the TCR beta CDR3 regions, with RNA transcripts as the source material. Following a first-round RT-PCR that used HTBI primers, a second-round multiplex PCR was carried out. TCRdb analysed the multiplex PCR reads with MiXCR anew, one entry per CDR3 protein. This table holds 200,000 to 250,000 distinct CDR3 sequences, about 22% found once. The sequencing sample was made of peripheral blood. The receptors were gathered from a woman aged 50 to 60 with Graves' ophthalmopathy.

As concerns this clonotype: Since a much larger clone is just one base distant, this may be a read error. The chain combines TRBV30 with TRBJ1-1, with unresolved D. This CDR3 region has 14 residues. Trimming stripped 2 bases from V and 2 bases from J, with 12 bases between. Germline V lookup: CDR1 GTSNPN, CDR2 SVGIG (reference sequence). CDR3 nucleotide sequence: TGTGCCTGGAGTTTAAAGGGCGCAAACACTGAAGCTTTCTTT. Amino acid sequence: CAWSLKGANTEAFF.

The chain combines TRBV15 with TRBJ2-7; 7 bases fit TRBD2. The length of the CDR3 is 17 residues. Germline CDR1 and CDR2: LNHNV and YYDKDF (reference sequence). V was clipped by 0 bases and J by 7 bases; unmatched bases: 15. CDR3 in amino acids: CATSRDRSGARVGEQYF. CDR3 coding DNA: TGTGCCACCAGCAGAGATAGGAGCGGGGCCAGGGTGGGGGAGCAGTACTTC.

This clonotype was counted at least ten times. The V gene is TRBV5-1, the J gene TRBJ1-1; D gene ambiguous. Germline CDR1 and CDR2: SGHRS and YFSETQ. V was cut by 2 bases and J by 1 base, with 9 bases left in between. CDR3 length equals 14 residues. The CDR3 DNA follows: TGCGCCAGCAGCTTCTTGCAGACGAACACTGAAGCTTTCTTT. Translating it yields CASSFLQTNTEAFF.

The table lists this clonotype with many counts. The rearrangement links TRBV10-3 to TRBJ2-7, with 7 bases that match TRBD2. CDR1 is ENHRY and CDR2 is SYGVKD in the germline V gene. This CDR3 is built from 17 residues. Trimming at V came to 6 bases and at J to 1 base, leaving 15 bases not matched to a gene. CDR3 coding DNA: TGTGCCATCAGGCCCCGAGAAGGCGGGAGAGGGTCCTACGAGCAGTACTTC. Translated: CAIRPREGGRGSYEQYF.

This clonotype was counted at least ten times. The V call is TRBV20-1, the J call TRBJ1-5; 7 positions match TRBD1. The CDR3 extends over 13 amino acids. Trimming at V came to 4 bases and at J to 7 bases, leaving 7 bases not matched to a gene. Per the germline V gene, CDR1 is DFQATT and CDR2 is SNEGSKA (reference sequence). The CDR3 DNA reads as TGCAGTGCTACCGGACAGGTCGGACAGCCCCAGCATTTT. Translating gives CSATGQVGQPQHF.

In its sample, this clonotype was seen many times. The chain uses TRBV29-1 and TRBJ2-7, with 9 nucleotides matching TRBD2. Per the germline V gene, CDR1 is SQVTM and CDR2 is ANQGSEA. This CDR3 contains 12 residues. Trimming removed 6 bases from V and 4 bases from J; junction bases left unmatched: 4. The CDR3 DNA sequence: TGCAGCGTCGGGACTAGCATATACGAGCAGTACTTC. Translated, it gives CSVGTSIYEQYF.

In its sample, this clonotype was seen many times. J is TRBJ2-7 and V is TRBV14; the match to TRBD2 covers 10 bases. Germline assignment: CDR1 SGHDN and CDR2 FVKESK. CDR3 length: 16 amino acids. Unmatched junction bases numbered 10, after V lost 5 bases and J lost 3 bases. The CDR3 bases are TGTGCCAGCAGCACGCGGACTAGCGGAATCAACTACGAGCAGTACTTC. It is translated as CASSTRTSGINYEQYF.

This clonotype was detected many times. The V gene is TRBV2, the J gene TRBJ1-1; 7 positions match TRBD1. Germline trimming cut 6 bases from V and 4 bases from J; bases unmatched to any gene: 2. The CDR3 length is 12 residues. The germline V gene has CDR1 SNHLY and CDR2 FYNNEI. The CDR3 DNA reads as TGTGCCAGCAGGTGGGACAGCACTGAAGCTTTCTTT. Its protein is CASRWDSTEAFF.

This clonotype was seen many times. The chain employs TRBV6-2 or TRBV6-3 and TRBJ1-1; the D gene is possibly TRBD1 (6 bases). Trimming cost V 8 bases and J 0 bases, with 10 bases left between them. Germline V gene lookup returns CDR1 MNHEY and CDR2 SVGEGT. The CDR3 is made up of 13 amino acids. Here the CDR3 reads CASHRALNTEAFF. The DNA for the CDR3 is TGTGCCAGCCACAGGGCATTGAACACTGAAGCTTTCTTT.

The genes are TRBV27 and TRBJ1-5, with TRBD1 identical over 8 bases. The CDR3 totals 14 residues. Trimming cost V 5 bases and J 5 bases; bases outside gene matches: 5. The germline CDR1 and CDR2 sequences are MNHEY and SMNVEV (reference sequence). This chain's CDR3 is CASSPGQGYQPQHF. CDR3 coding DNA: TGTGCCAGCAGTCCCGGACAGGGTTATCAGCCCCAGCATTTT.

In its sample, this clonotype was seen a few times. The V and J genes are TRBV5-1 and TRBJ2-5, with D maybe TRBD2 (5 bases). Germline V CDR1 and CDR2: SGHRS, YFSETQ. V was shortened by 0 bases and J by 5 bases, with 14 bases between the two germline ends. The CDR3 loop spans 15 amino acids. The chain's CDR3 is CASSLEGGSGETQYF. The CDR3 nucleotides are TGCGCCAGCAGCTTGGAAGGCGGATCGGGGGAGACCCAGTACTTC.

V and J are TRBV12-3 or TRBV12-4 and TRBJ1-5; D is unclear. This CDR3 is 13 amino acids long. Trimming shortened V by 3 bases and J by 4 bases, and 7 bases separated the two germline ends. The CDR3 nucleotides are TGTGCCAGCAGTTTTGTCTGGAATCAGCCCCAGCATTTT. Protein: CASSFVWNQPQHF.

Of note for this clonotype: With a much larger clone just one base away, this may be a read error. In nucleotides, the CDR3 is TGCAGTGCTTCCCGGGACAGGGAAACTGGGGCCAACGTCCTGACTTTC. Translation: CSASRDRETGANVLTF. V usage is TRBV20-1 and J usage is TRBJ2-6, with TRBD1 matching 9 bases. Germline CDR1 is DFQATT and CDR2 is SNEGSKA (reference sequence). This CDR3 spans 16 amino acids. V dropped 5 bases and J dropped 2; count of bases not matched to a gene: 7.

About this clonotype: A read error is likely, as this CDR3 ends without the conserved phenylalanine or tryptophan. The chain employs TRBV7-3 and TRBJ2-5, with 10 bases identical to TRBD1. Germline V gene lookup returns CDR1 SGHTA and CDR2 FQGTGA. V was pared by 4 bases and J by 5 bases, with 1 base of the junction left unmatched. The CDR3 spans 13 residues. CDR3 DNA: TGTGCCAGCAGCTCGGGACAGGGGGAGACCCAGTACCTC. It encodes CASSSGQGETQYL.

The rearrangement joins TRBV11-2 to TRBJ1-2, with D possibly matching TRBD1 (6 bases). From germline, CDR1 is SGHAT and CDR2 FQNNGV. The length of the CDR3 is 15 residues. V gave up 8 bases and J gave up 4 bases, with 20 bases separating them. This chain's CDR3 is CASSRGDQGLYGYTF. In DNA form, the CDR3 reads TGTGCCAGCTCACGGGGGGACCAGGGGCTCTATGGCTACACCTTC.

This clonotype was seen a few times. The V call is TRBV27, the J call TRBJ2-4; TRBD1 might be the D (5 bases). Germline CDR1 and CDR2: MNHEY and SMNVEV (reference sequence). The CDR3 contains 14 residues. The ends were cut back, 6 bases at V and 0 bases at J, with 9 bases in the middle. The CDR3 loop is CASRDSLAKNIQYF. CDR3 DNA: TGTGCCAGCAGAGACAGTCTAGCCAAAAACATTCAGTACTTC.

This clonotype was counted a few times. The DNA for the CDR3 is TGTGCTAGTGCAAGACTTGGGGGGCTCCAAGAGACCCAGTACTTC. Its protein product is CASARLGGLQETQYF. V gene TRBV12-5 combines with J gene TRBJ2-5; tentatively, D is TRBD1 or TRBD2 (6 bases each). V was cut by 7 bases and J by 1 base, with 16 bases left in between. Germline-derived CDR1 and CDR2 are LGHNT and FRNRAP. The CDR3 consists of 15 residues.

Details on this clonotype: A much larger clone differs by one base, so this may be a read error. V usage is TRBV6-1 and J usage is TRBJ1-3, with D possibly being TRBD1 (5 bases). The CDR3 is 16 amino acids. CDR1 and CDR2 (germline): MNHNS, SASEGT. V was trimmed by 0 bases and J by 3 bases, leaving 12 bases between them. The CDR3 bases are TGTGCCAGCAGTGAAGCCCGAGGGGAAAGTGGAAACACCATATATTTT. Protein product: CASSEARGESGNTIYF.

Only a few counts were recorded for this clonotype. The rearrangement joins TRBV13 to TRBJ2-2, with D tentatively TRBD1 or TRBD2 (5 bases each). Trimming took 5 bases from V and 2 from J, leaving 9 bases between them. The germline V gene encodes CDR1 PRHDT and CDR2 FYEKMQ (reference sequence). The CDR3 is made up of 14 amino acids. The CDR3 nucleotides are TGTGCCAGCAGCCAGGGACCCAACACCGGGGAGCTGTTTTTT. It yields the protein CASSQGPNTGELFF.

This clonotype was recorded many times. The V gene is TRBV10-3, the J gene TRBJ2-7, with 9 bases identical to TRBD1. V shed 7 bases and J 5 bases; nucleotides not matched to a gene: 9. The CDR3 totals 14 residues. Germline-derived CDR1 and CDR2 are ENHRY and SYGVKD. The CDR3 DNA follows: TGTGCCATCAATACGGGACAGGGAGTGCACGAGCAGTACTTC. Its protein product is CAINTGQGVHEQYF.

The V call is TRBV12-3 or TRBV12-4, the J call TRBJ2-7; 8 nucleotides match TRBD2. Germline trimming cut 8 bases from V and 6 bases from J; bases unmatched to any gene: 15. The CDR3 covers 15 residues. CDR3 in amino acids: CASSRVQAGVSEQYF. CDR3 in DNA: TGTGCCAGCTCCCGGGTGCAAGCGGGAGTTTCCGAGCAGTACTTC.

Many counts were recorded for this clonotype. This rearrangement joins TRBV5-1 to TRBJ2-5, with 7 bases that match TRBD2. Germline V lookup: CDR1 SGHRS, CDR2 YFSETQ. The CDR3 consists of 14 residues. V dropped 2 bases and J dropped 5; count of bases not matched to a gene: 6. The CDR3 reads CASSLSGGYETQYF. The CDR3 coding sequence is TGCGCCAGCAGCTTATCGGGGGGATACGAGACCCAGTACTTC.

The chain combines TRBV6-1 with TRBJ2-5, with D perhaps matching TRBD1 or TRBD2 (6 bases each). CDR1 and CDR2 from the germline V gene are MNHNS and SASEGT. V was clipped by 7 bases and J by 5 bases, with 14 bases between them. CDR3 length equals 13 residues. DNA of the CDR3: TGTGCCAGCAAGGGGGGTTTGCACGAGACCCAGTACTTC. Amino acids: CASKGGLHETQYF.

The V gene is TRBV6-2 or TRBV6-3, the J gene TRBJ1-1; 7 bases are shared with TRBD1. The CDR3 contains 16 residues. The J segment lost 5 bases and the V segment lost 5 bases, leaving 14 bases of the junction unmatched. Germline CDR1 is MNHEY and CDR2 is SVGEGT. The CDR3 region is CASSKRTGTAITEAFF. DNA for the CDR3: TGTGCCAGCAGTAAACGAACCGGGACAGCAATAACTGAAGCTTTCTTT.

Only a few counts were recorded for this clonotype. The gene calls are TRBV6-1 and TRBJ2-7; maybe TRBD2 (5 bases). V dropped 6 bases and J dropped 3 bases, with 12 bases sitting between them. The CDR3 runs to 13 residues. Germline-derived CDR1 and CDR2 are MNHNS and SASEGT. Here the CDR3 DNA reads TGTGCCAGCAGATCAAGTGGGAGCTACGAGCAGTACTTC. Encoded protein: CASRSSGSYEQYF.

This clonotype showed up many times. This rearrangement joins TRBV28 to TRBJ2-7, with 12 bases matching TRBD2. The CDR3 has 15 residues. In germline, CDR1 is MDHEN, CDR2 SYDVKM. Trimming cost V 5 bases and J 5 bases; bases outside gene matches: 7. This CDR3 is CASSPSTSGRNEQYF. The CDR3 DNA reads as TGTGCCAGCAGTCCCTCGACTAGCGGGAGAAACGAGCAGTACTTC.

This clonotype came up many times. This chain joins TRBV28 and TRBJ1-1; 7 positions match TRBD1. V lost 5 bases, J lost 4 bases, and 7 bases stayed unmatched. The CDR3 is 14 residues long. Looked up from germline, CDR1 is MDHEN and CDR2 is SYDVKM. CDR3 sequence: CASSGNRGLTEAFF. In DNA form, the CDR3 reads TGTGCCAGCAGTGGGAACAGGGGCCTCACTGAAGCTTTCTTT.